The entry that follows covers one TCR beta chain sequence. This specimen belongs to a study of spatial heterogeneity in lung cancer. TCRdb recomputed calls from the 5' RACE reads with MiXCR, one row per CDR3 protein. Of tens of thousands of distinct CDR3 sequences in the sample, 13% were seen once. The time point is: sample taken at primary tumor resection. Frozen PBMC, nontumor lung or tumor provided whole RNA, which was sequenced unsorted. Germline trimming cut 6 bases from V and 2 bases from J; bases unmatched to any gene: 7. Per the germline V gene, CDR1 is MNHEY and CDR2 is SMNVEV (reference sequence). The CDR3 is 14 residues long.

The origin of this receptor is a male donor with early-stage non-small cell lung cancer. The V and J genes are TRBV27 and TRBJ2-7; TRBD2 matches at 7 bases. The starting material was PBMCs, obtained at surgery. The CDR3 sequence: CASRRFSGPYEQYF. DNA for the CDR3: TGTGCCAGCAGAAGGTTTAGCGGGCCCTACGAGCAGTACTTC.